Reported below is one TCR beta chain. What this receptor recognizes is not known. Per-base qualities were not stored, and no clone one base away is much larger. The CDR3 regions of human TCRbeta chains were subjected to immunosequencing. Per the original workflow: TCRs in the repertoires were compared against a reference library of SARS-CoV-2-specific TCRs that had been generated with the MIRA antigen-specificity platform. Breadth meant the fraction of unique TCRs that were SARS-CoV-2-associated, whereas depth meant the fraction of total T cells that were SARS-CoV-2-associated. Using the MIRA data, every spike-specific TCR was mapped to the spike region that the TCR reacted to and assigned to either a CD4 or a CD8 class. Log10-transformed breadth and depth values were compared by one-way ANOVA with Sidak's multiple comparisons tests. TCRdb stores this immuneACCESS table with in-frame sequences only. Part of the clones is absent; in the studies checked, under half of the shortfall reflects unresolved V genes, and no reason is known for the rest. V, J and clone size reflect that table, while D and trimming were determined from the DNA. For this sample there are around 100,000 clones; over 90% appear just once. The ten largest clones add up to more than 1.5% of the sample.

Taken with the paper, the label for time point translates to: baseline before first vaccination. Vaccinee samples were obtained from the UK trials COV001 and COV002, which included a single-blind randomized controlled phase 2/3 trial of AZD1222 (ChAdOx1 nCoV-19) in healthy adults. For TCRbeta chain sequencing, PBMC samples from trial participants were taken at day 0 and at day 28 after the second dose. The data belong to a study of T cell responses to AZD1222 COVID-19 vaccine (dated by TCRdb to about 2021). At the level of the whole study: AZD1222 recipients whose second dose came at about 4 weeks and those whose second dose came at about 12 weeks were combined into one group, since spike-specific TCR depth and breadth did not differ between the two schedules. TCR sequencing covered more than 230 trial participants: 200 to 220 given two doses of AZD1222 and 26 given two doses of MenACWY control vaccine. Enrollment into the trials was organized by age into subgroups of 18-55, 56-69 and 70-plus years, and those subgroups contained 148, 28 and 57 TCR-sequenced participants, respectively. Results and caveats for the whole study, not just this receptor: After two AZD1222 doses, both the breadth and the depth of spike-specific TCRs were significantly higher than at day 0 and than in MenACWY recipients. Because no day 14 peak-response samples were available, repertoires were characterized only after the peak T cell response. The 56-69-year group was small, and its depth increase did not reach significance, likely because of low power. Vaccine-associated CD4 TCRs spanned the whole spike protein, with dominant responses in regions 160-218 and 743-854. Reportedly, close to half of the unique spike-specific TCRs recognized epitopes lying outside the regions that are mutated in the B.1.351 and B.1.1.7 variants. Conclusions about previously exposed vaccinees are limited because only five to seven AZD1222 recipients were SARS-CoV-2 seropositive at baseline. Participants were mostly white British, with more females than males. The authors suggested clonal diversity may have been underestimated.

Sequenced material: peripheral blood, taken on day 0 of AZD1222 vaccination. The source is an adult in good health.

Here is the DNA: TGTGCCAGCAGCTTTTGGGACGAGCAGTACTTC. This codes for CASSFWDEQYF. Recombination joined TRBV7-9 with TRBJ2-7; the D gene cannot be named for sure. The CDR3 spans 11 residues, from the cysteine through the phenylalanine. Only the CDR3 DNA stays, 33 bases, in frame from base 1. CDR1 is given as SEHNR and CDR2 as FQNEAQ, both from the germline V gene (reference sequence). V loses 3 bases, J loses 5 bases, and the germline ends lie 5 bases apart.